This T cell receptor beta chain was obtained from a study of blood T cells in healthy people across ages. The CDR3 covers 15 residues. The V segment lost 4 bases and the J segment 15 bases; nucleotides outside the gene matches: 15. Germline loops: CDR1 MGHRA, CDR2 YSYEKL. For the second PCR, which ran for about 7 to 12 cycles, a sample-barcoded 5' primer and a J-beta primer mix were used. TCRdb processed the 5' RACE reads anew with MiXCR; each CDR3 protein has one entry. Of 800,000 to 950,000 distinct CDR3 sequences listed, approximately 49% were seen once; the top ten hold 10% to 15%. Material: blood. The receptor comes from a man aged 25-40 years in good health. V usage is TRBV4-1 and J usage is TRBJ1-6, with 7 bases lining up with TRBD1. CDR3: CASSPDRAGDSVLHF. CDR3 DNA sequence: TGCGCCAGCAGCCCCGACCGAGCGGGGGACAGCGTCCTCCACTTT.